This TCR beta chain was recovered during a study of identical twins. Each CDR3 protein gets one entry after TCRdb re-called the 5' RACE reads with MiXCR. The sample carries about 890,000 distinct CDR3 sequences, 9% to 15% recorded once. Trimming stripped 1 base from V and 7 bases from J, with 13 bases between. CDR1 is SGHRS, CDR2 YFSETQ, per germline. The CDR3 sequence is 14 residues long. The same specimen was also included in a second study, on yellow fever vaccine responses in identical twins.

The TCR was taken from a woman under 30 in good health. Sample: PBMCs. The gene calls are TRBV5-1 and TRBJ2-3, with D hard to call. CDR3 residues: CASSLTPLGNTQYF. As DNA, the CDR3 is TGCGCCAGCAGCTTGACGCCACTGGGTAATACGCAGTATTTT.